This T cell receptor beta chain was captured by sequencing in a study of PD-1 blockade in classical Hodgkin lymphoma. Overall study context: A 3 mg/kg intravenous dose of nivolumab was received by patients every 2 weeks.

The data were produced by immunoSEQ multiplex PCR, yet TCRdb's version contains in-frame clones alone and is incomplete. The sample has some 93,000 clones, 83% seen once; the top ten hold about a sixth. Sample time point: cycle 4 day 1 (C4D1), after about 6 weeks of nivolumab. Each of the patients experienced relapse following autologous stem cell transplantation, and their brentuximab vedotin exposure differed. Looked up from germline, CDR1 is SGHVS and CDR2 is FQNEAQ. There are 15 residues in the CDR3. V was trimmed by 5 bases and J by 0 bases, leaving 11 bases between them. The sequence derives from a human donor with classical Hodgkin lymphoma. The rearrangement links TRBV7-8 to TRBJ2-1; D call uncertain. Sequencing used peripheral blood mononuclear cells (PBMCs), obtained before the fourth cycle of nivolumab. CDR3 in DNA: TGTGCCAGCAGCGAACTACTCAGCTCCTACAATGAGCAGTTCTTC. This codes for CASSELLSSYNEQFF.